This TCR beta chain was found in a study of CD4+ T cells in melanoma. Trimming cost V 4 bases and J 1 base, with 7 bases left between them. There are 14 residues in the CDR3. CDR1 MNHNS and CDR2 SASEGT come from the germline V gene. Clones were read by immunoSEQ multiplex PCR, and TCRdb kept only the in-frame ones, dropping some. The sample shows about 140,000 clones, 80% to 95% of them seen only once. The origin of this receptor is a human donor with melanoma. The chain joins TRBV6-1 to TRBJ2-2; D not certain. The CDR3 DNA reads as TGTGCCAGCAGTGTTAGAGGGAACACCGGGGAGCTGTTTTTT. Protein sequence: CASSVRGNTGELFF.